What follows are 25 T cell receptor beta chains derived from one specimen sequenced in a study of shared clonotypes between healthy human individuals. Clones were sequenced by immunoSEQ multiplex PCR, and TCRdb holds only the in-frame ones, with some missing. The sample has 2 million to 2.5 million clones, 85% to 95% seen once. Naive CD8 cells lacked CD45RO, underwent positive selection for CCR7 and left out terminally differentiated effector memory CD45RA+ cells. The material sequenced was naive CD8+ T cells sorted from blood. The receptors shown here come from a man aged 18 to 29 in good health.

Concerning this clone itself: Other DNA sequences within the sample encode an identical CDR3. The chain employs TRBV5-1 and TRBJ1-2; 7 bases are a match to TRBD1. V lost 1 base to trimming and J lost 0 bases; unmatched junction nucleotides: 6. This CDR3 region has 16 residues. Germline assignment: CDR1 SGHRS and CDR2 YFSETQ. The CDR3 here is CASSLTGTVPNYGYTF. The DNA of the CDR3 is TGCGCCAGCAGCTTGACCGGGACAGTTCCTAACTATGGCTACACCTTC.

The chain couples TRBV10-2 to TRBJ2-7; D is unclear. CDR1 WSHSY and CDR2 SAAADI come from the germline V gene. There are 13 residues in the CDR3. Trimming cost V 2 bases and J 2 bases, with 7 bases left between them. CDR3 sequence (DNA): TGCGCCAGCAGTGAGACTACTCCCTACGAGCAGTACTTC. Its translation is CASSETTPYEQYF.

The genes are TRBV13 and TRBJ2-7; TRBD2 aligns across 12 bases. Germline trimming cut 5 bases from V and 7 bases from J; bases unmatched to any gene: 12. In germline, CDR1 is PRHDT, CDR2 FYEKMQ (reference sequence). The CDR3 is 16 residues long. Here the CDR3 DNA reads TGTGCCAGCAGCCGCAGGACTAGCGGGGACACGTGGGAGCAGTACTTC. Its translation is CASSRRTSGDTWEQYF.

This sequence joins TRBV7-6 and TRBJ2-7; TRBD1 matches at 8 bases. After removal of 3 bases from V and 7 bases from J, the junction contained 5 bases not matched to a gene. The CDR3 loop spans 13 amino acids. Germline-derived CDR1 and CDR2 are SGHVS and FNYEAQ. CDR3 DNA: TGTGCCAGCAGCTTTCAGGGGGCCCGAGAGCAGTACTTC. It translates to CASSFQGAREQYF.

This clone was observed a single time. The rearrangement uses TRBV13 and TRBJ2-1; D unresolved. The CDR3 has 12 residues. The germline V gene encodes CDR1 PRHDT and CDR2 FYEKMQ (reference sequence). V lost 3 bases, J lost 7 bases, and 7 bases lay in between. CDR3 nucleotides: TGTGCCAGCAGCTTCGAGCGTAATGAGCAGTTCTTC. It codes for CASSFERNEQFF.

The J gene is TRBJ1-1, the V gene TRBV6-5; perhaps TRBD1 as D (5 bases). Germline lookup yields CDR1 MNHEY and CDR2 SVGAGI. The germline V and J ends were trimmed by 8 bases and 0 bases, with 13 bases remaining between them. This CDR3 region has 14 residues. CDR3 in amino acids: CASWSTDMNTEAFF. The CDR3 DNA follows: TGTGCCAGCTGGTCGACAGACATGAACACTGAAGCTTTCTTT.

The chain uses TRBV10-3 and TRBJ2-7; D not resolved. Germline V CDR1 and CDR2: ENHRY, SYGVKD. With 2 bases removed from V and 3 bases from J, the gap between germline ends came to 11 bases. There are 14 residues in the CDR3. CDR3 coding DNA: TGTGCCATCAGTGAGCTTGCAGACAACTACGAGCAGTACTTC. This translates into CAISELADNYEQYF.

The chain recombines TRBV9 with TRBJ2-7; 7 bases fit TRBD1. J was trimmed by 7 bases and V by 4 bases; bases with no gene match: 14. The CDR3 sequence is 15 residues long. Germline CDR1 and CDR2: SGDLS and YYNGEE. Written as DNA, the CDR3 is TGTGCCAGCAGCCCTCGAGGGGGCGCTATATGGGAGCAGTACTTC. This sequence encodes CASSPRGGAIWEQYF.

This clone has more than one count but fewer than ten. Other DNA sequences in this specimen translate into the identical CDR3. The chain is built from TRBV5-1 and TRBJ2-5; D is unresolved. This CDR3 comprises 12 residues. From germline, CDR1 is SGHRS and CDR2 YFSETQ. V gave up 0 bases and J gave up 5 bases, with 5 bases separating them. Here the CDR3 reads CASSLVGETQYF. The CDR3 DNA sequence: TGCGCCAGCAGCTTGGTAGGGGAGACCCAGTACTTC.

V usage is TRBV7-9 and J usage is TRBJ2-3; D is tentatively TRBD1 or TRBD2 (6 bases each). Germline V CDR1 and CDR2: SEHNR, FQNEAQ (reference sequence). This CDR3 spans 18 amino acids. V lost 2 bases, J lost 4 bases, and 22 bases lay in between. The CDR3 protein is CASSLPPGGRDLSDTQYF. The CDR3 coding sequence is TGTGCCAGCAGCTTACCCCCCGGGGGCAGGGATCTGTCAGATACGCAGTATTTT.

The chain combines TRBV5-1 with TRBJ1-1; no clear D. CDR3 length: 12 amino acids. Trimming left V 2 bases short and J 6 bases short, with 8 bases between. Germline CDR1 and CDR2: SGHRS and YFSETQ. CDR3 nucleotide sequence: TGCGCCAGCAGCTTAAACCAAGCTGAAGCTTTCTTT. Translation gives CASSLNQAEAFF.

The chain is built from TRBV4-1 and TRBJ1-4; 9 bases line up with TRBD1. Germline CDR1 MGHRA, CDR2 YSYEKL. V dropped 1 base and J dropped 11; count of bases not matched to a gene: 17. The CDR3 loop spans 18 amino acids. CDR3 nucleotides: TGCGCCAGCAGCCAAGGCCCCCACTCGGGACAGGGCCTAGGGAAACTGTTTTTT. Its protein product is CASSQGPHSGQGLGKLFF.

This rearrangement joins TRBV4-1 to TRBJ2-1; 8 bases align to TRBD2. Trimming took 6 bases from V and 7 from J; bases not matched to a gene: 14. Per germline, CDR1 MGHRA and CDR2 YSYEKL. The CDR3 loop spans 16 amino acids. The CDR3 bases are TGCGCCAGCAGATTCATTGGATCGGGAGGGCTAAATGAGCAGTTCTTC. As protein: CASRFIGSGGLNEQFF.

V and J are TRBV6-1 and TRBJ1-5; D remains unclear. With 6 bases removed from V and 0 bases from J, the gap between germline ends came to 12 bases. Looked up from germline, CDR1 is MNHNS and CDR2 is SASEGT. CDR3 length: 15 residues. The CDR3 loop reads CASSTPGYSNQPQHF. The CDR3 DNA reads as TGTGCCAGCAGCACACCAGGATATAGCAATCAGCCCCAGCATTTT.

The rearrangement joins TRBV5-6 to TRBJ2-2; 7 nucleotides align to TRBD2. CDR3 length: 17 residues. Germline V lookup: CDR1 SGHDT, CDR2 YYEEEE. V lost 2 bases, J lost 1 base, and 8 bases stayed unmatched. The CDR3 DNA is TGTGCCAGCAGCTTACAGATTAGCGGGTTGAACACCGGGGAGCTGTTTTTT. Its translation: CASSLQISGLNTGELFF.

This CDR3 reads CASSLTPGLNTEAFF. CDR3 sequence (DNA): TGTGCCAGCAGTTTAACGCCAGGACTGAACACTGAAGCTTTCTTT. The chain employs TRBV27 and TRBJ1-1, with D unresolved. The CDR3 has 15 residues. Germline CDR1 MNHEY, CDR2 SMNVEV (reference sequence). Trimming took off 2 bases at V and 0 bases at J, with 10 bases between the two ends.

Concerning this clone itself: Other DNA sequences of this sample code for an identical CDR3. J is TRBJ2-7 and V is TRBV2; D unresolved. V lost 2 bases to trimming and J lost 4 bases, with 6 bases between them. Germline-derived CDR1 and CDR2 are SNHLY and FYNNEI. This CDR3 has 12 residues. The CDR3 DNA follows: TGTGCCAGCAGTGAATGGAGTTACGAGCAGTACTTC. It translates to CASSEWSYEQYF. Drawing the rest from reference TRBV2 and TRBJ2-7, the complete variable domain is EPEVTQTPSHQVTQMGQEVILRCVPISNHLYFYWYRQILGQKVEFLVSFYNNEISEKSEIFDDQFSVERPDGSNFTLKIRSTKLEDSAMYFCASSEWSYEQYFGPGTRLTVT.

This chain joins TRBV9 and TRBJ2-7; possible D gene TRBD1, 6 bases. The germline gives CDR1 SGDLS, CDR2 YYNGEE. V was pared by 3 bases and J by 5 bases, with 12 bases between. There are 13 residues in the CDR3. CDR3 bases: TGTGCCAGCAGCGCAACAGGGAGAAACGAGCAGTACTTC. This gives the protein CASSATGRNEQYF.

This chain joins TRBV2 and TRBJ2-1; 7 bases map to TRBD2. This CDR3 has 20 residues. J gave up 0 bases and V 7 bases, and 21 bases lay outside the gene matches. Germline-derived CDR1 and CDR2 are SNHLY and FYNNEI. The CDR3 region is CASTKPGGEGIISSYNEQFF. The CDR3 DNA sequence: TGTGCCAGCACCAAACCCGGTGGGGAGGGAATAATAAGCTCCTACAATGAGCAGTTCTTC.

DNA of the CDR3: TGTGCCACCAGCAGAGAAAGCTTTTCGGGGATCACAGATACGCAGTATTTT. It yields the protein CATSRESFSGITDTQYF. J is TRBJ2-3 and V is TRBV15; tentative D call: TRBD2 (5 bases). This CDR3 contains 17 residues. Per the germline V gene, CDR1 is LNHNV and CDR2 is YYDKDF (reference sequence). Trimming took 0 bases from V and 2 from J, leaving 15 bases between them.

This CDR3 is CASSFLTGSVFDEQFF. CDR3 DNA: TGTGCCAGCAGCTTTCTAACAGGGTCTGTCTTCGATGAGCAGTTCTTC. The rearrangement uses TRBV7-2 and TRBJ2-1, with D maybe TRBD1 (6 bases). The CDR3 has 16 residues. V was shortened by 3 bases and J by 8 bases, with 20 bases between the two germline ends. Per germline, CDR1 SGHTA and CDR2 FQGNSA.

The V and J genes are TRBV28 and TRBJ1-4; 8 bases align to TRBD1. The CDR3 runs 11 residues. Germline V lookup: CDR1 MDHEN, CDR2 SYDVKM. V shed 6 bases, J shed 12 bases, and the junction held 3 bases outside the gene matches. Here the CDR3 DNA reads TGTGCCAGCAGCTTGGACAGGGAACTGTTTTTT. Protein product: CASSLDRELFF. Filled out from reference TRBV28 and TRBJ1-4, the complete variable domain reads DVKVTQSSRYLVKRTGEKVFLECVQDMDHENMFWYRQDPGLGLRLIYFSYDVKMKEKGDIPEGYSVSREKKERFSLILESASTNQTSMYLCASSLDRELFFGSGTQLSVL.

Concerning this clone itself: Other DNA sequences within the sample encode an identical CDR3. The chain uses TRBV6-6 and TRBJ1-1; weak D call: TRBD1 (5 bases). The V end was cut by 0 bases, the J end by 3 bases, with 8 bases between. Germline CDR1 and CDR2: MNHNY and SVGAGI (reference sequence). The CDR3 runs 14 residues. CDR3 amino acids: CASSYSGGDTEAFF. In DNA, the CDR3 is TGTGCCAGCAGTTACTCGGGGGGTGACACTGAAGCTTTCTTT.

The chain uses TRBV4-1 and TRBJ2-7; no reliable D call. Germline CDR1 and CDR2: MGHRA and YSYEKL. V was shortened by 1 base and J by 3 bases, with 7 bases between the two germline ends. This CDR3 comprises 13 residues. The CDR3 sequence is CASSQGQHYEQYF. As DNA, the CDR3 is TGCGCCAGCAGCCAAGGGCAGCACTACGAGCAGTACTTC.

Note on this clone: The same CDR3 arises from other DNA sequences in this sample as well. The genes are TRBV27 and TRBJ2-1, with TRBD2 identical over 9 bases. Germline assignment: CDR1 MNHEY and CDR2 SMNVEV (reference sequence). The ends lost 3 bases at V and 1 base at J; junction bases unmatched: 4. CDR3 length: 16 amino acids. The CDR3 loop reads CASSFLAGVSYNEQFF. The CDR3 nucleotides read TGTGCCAGCAGTTTTTTAGCGGGAGTGTCCTACAATGAGCAGTTCTTC.